Presented here are 24 T cell receptor beta chains from one specimen sequenced in a study of blood T cell repertoires in COVID-19. The assay was immunoSEQ multiplex PCR, and TCRdb's table has in-frame clones only and misses some. Of about 200,000 clones listed, roughly 83% were seen once; the top ten hold roughly 5.6%. The source material was peripheral blood. Source of these receptors: a woman in her thirties or forties with COVID-19, enrolled during active disease.

The chain has TRBV11-1 and TRBJ1-1; D is possibly TRBD1 (6 bases). The CDR3 is 13 residues long. Germline assignment: CDR1 SGHAT and CDR2 FQDESV (reference sequence). Trimming removed 6 bases from V and 0 bases from J, with 8 bases in between. CDR3 DNA: TGTGCCAGCAGGAGGACAGTGAACACTGAAGCTTTCTTT. Translated, it gives CASRRTVNTEAFF. The full variable domain, completed using reference TRBV11-1 and TRBJ1-1, is EAEVAQSPRYKITEKSQAVAFWCDPISGHATLYWYRQILGQGPELLVQFQDESVVDDSQLPKDRFSAERLKGVDSTLKIQPAELGDSAMYLCASRRTVNTEAFFGQGTRLTVV.

The V gene is TRBV9, the J gene TRBJ2-1, with TRBD1 identical over 9 bases. Looked up from germline, CDR1 is SGDLS and CDR2 is YYNGEE. This CDR3 is 15 amino acids long. V gave up 5 bases and J gave up 6 bases; unmatched junction bases: 9. For the CDR3, the DNA is TGTGCCAGCAGACAACAGGGGGCCGAGGTCAATGAGCAGTTCTTC. Residues: CASRQQGAEVNEQFF.

J is TRBJ1-3 and V is TRBV2, with 9 bases fitting TRBD1. The CDR3 spans 15 residues. The V gene's germline CDR1 is SNHLY and CDR2 FYNNEI. Trimming cost V 6 bases and J 2 bases; bases outside gene matches: 5. This chain's CDR3 is CASRTGGGTGNTIYF. CDR3 DNA sequence: TGTGCCAGCAGGACAGGGGGAGGAACTGGAAACACCATATATTTT.

The genes are TRBV7-9 and TRBJ1-2, with TRBD1 as a possible D gene (5 bases). The CDR3 extends over 15 amino acids. CDR1 is SEHNR, CDR2 FQNEAQ, per germline (reference sequence). V was pared by 3 bases and J by 3 bases, with 14 bases between. CDR3 in DNA: TGTGCCAGCAGCTTTGATACAGGTTCTTACTATGGCTACACCTTC. This sequence encodes CASSFDTGSYYGYTF.

The J gene is TRBJ2-3, the V gene TRBV2; 7 positions match TRBD2. Per germline, CDR1 SNHLY and CDR2 FYNNEI. The CDR3 has 19 residues. CDR3 nucleotides: TGTGTGCCAGCGGGGAAGATAGGGGCAGGGCGGGATCGGACAGATACGCAGTATTTT. It yields the protein CVPAGKIGAGRDRTDTQYF.

A word on this clone: The same CDR3 arises from other DNA sequences in this sample as well. The V and J genes are TRBV3-1 (or the pseudogene TRBV3-2) and TRBJ2-5, with TRBD2 matching 11 bases. The V gene's germline CDR1 is LGHDT and CDR2 YNNKEL (reference sequence). The trim removed 2 bases at V and 2 bases at J, leaving 1 base unmatched. This CDR3 spans 15 amino acids. The CDR3 is CASSQLAGGQETQYF. The CDR3 DNA reads TGTGCCAGCAGCCAACTAGCGGGGGGTCAAGAGACCCAGTACTTC.

This chain connects TRBV5-1 to TRBJ1-4, with a tentative D call TRBD1 (5 bases). Germline V lookup: CDR1 SGHRS, CDR2 YFSETQ. V was clipped by 1 base and J by 8 bases, with 12 bases between them. CDR3 size: 14 residues. CDR3 sequence: CASSLRGEDEKLFF. CDR3 nucleotides: TGCGCCAGCAGCTTGAGAGGGGAGGACGAAAAACTGTTTTTT.

Only a few counts were recorded for this clone. The rearrangement uses TRBV15 and TRBJ2-7; 12 bases align to TRBD2. This CDR3 comprises 13 residues. Germline V CDR1 and CDR2: LNHNV, YYDKDF (reference sequence). Losses at the gene ends were 3 bases for V and 12 bases for J; bases not matched to a gene: 6. This CDR3 is CATSRTTSGSLYF. The CDR3 region has the DNA TGTGCCACCAGCAGGACGACTAGCGGGAGCCTGTACTTC.

This clone was seen a few times. The gene calls are TRBV6-4 and TRBJ2-2, with 8 bases fitting TRBD2. V dropped 7 bases and J dropped 1; count of bases not matched to a gene: 2. This CDR3 region has 14 residues. The V gene's germline CDR1 is MRHNA and CDR2 SNTAGT. CDR3: CASKSGRNTGELFF. The CDR3 DNA is TGTGCCAGCAAAAGCGGGAGGAACACCGGGGAGCTGTTTTTT.

V and J are TRBV30 and TRBJ1-5; D is unclear. V was trimmed by 1 base and J by 0 bases, leaving 4 bases between them. This CDR3 contains 13 residues. CDR1 and CDR2 from the germline V gene are GTSNPN and SVGIG (reference sequence). The CDR3 protein is CAWSAYSNQPQHF. The DNA of the CDR3 is TGTGCCTGGAGTGCTTATAGCAATCAGCCCCAGCATTTT.

The gene calls are TRBV5-4 and TRBJ1-1, with TRBD1 identical over 12 bases. V was clipped by 4 bases and J by 6 bases; unmatched bases: 7. CDR1 is SGHNT and CDR2 is YYREEE in the germline V gene (reference sequence). The CDR3 consists of 15 residues. As DNA, the CDR3 is TGTGCCAGCAGCCCGGGACAGGGGGCTGGGGCTGAAGCTTTCTTT. Translated: CASSPGQGAGAEAFF.

The chain uses TRBV9 and TRBJ2-3, with 8 nucleotides matching TRBD2. There are 15 residues in the CDR3. Germline V lookup: CDR1 SGDLS, CDR2 YYNGEE. The V segment lost 2 bases and the J segment 4 bases; nucleotides outside the gene matches: 6. CDR3 protein: CASSVGGAFADTQYF. As DNA, the CDR3 is TGTGCCAGCAGCGTCGGGGGGGCCTTCGCAGATACGCAGTATTTT.

There are a few counts of this clone. The chain carries TRBV7-2 and TRBJ1-1; no definite D call. The CDR3 has 14 residues. Trimming cost V 0 bases and J 1 base, with 6 bases left between them. The germline V gene has CDR1 SGHTA and CDR2 FQGNSA. CDR3: CASSLATGNTEAFF. The CDR3 DNA reads TGTGCCAGCAGCTTAGCGACGGGGAACACTGAAGCTTTCTTT.

Only one count was recorded for this clone. This sequence joins TRBV5-1 and TRBJ2-7; D is ambiguous. Germline values: CDR1 SGHRS, CDR2 YFSETQ. The CDR3 sequence is 13 residues long. V was cut by 0 bases and J by 3 bases, with 7 bases left in between. CDR3 sequence: CASSLEAVYEQYF. The CDR3 region has the DNA TGCGCCAGCAGCTTGGAGGCGGTCTACGAGCAGTACTTC.

The chain uses TRBV10-1 and TRBJ2-3, with D perhaps matching TRBD1 (6 bases). The V and J ends lost 6 bases and 0 bases respectively, with 13 bases between them. The germline V gene encodes CDR1 WNHNN and CDR2 SYGVQD (reference sequence). This CDR3 spans 15 amino acids. The CDR3 loop is CASSEGTTSTDTQYF. The DNA for the CDR3 is TGCGCCAGCAGCGAAGGGACAACGAGCACAGATACGCAGTATTTT.

The chain is built from TRBV11-2 and TRBJ1-2; 7 bases line up with TRBD1. The CDR3 length is 14 residues. CDR1 and CDR2 (germline): SGHAT, FQNNGV. The V and J ends lost 2 bases and 5 bases, in that order; junction bases with no gene match: 5. CDR3 region: CASSLQGGGYGYTF. The CDR3 region has the DNA TGTGCCAGCAGCTTACAGGGGGGCGGATATGGCTACACCTTC.

This rearrangement joins TRBV6-5 to TRBJ2-1, with 7 nucleotides matching TRBD2. Germline values: CDR1 MNHEY, CDR2 SVGAGI. The CDR3 has 13 residues. The J segment lost 9 bases and the V segment lost 7 bases, leaving 9 bases of the junction unmatched. CDR3 bases: TGTGCCAGCATTAAACTGCCGGGGGGTGAGCAGTTCTTC. Its protein product is CASIKLPGGEQFF.

This clone was seen at least ten times. Written as DNA, the CDR3 is TGTGCCAGCAGCCGCGGGGACCTCTACGAGCAGTACTTC. As protein: CASSRGDLYEQYF. The genes are TRBV6-5 and TRBJ2-7; D perhaps matches TRBD2 (6 bases). V gave up 6 bases and J gave up 3 bases, with 12 bases separating them. Germline values: CDR1 MNHEY, CDR2 SVGAGI. The CDR3 consists of 13 residues.

The rearrangement uses TRBV28 and TRBJ1-3, with D perhaps matching TRBD1 (5 bases). V lost 3 bases and J 2 bases, leaving 11 bases between the germline ends. CDR1 and CDR2 from the germline V gene are MDHEN and SYDVKM. This CDR3 is 15 amino acids long. CDR3 DNA: TGTGCCAGCAGTTTTGGGGCCAGTCCTGGAAACACCATATATTTT. Its protein product is CASSFGASPGNTIYF.

This clone was observed a few times. The chain carries TRBV5-4 and TRBJ1-2, with D perhaps TRBD1 (5 bases). V lost 3 bases and J 8 bases, leaving 17 bases between the germline ends. There are 14 residues in the CDR3. CDR1 and CDR2 from the germline V gene are SGHNT and YYREEE (reference sequence). CDR3 amino acids: CASSSNVGDWGYTF. For the CDR3, the DNA is TGTGCCAGCAGCTCTAACGTGGGGGACTGGGGCTACACCTTC.

The chain combines TRBV6-5 with TRBJ2-1, with D possibly TRBD2 on 6 matching bases. The V and J ends lost 8 bases and 4 bases respectively, with 15 bases between them. In germline, CDR1 is MNHEY, CDR2 SVGAGI. CDR3 size: 14 residues. Here the CDR3 reads CASCPAGYYNEQFF. The CDR3 nucleotides read TGTGCCAGCTGCCCTGCGGGGTATTACAATGAGCAGTTCTTC.

The chain links TRBV6-1 to TRBJ2-1, with 8 bases identical to TRBD1. Germline CDR1 and CDR2: MNHNS and SASEGT. This CDR3 region has 17 residues. Trimming cost V 6 bases and J 4 bases; bases outside gene matches: 14. In DNA, the CDR3 is TGTGCCAGCAGGGAAACCTCGGACAGGGTAACTTACAATGAGCAGTTCTTC. Translating gives CASRETSDRVTYNEQFF.

The rearrangement links TRBV19 to TRBJ2-7; 9 bases match TRBD1. CDR3 length: 14 residues. Germline V gene data show CDR1 as LNHDA and CDR2 as SQIVND (reference sequence). V lost 6 bases, J lost 3 bases, and 6 bases stayed unmatched. The CDR3 DNA reads TGTGCCAGTAGCCCGAGGACAGGGGACTACGAGCAGTACTTC. This gives the protein CASSPRTGDYEQYF.

The chain employs TRBV5-1 and TRBJ2-2; tentative D call: TRBD2 (6 bases). The CDR3 totals 16 residues. Germline V gene sequence: CDR1 SGHRS, CDR2 YFSETQ. Trimming cost V 0 bases and J 0 bases, with 9 bases left between them. For the CDR3, the DNA is TGCGCCAGCAGCTTGGGACTAGATTCGAACACCGGGGAGCTGTTTTTT. This sequence encodes CASSLGLDSNTGELFF.